Each of the 5 T cell receptor beta chains below was sequenced from the same sample in a study of CD8 T cells in Susac syndrome. An input of roughly 0.45 to 1 ug of RNA was subjected to reverse transcription using random hexamers. TCRdb called the immunoSEQ multiplex PCR reads again in MiXCR, with one record for every CDR3 protein. The sample shows over 80,000 distinct CDR3 sequences, 90% to 95% of them seen only once. The specimen sequenced was CD8+ T cells from PBMCs. The receptor set was obtained from a human donor with Susac syndrome.

This chain links TRBV19 with TRBJ1-5; the D is unclear. In germline, CDR1 is LNHDA, CDR2 SQIVND (reference sequence). The V gene lost 5 bases and the J gene lost 1 base, with 9 bases spanning the gap. This CDR3 has 14 amino acids. The CDR3 nucleotides read TGTGCCAGTAGTGCCTCTTGGAGCAATCAGCCCCAGCATTTT. This gives the protein CASSASWSNQPQHF.

The genes are TRBV7-8 and TRBJ2-7; possibly TRBD2 for D (6 bases). V was shortened by 6 bases and J by 0 bases, with 12 bases between the two germline ends. CDR1 is SGHVS and CDR2 is FQNEAQ in the germline V gene. The length of the CDR3 is 14 residues. DNA of the CDR3: TGTGCCAGCAGTTCCGGGACTCTCTCCTACGAGCAGTACTTC. Its protein is CASSSGTLSYEQYF.

The chain joins TRBV6-5 to TRBJ2-1; D might be TRBD2 (5 bases). This CDR3 spans 15 amino acids. Trimming took 4 bases from V and 4 from J, leaving 14 bases between them. Looked up from germline, CDR1 is MNHEY and CDR2 is SVGAGI. The CDR3 sequence: CASSSSGSIYNEQFF. Here the CDR3 DNA reads TGTGCCAGCAGTTCCTCGGGGAGTATATACAATGAGCAGTTCTTC.

CDR3 in DNA: TGTGCCAGTCTCCACCGGGGGGGGAACACCGGGGAGCTGTTTTTT. Protein sequence: CASLHRGGNTGELFF. The chain links TRBV19 to TRBJ2-2, with TRBD2 matching over 8 bases. With V trimmed by 8 bases and J by 1 base, 6 bases remained unmatched. There are 15 residues in the CDR3. Germline V gene lookup returns CDR1 LNHDA and CDR2 SQIVND (reference sequence).

This chain links TRBV2 with TRBJ2-7, with D maybe TRBD2 (6 bases). The V and J ends lost 7 bases and 0 bases respectively, with 13 bases between them. The CDR3 has 14 residues. The germline gives CDR1 SNHLY, CDR2 FYNNEI. The CDR3 bases are TGTGCCAGCATTTACGGGGGAGACTCCTACGAGCAGTACTTC. Amino acids: CASIYGGDSYEQYF. The full variable domain, rest sourced from reference TRBV2 and TRBJ2-7, is EPEVTQTPSHQVTQMGQEVILRCVPISNHLYFYWYRQILGQKVEFLVSFYNNEISEKSEIFDDQFSVERPDGSNFTLKIRSTKLEDSAMYFCASIYGGDSYEQYFGPGTRLTVT.